This T cell receptor (beta chain) stems from a study of blood T cell repertoires in COVID-19. About the study: Samples representing acute and convalescent COVID-19 were sourced from the United States, Italy and Spain.

Participant ages covered roughly 18 to 89 years across 24 US areas. As originally analysed: Amplification with reference gene primers provided the estimates of nucleated cell counts. Clones were sequenced by immunoSEQ multiplex PCR, and TCRdb holds only the in-frame ones, with some missing. V, J and clone size are taken as reported in that table, and D and trimming were inferred from the DNA itself. The sample has some 190,000 clones, over 70% seen once. V shed 9 bases, J shed 0 bases, and the junction held 7 bases outside the gene matches. The germline CDR1 and CDR2 sequences are KGHDR and SFDVKD. The CDR3 loop spans 15 amino acids.

Sequencing used PBMCs or T cells enriched from blood (not recorded which). The rearrangement uses TRBV24-1 and TRBJ2-3; the match to TRBD1 covers 8 bases. The TCR originated in a man aged 60 to 75 who had been exposed to COVID-19. The DNA of the CDR3 is TGTGCCACCGGGCAGACAGGGGATAGCACAGATACGCAGTATTTT. Its translation: CATGQTGDSTDTQYF.